A single T cell receptor (beta chain) is shown here with its context. Its antigen is not yet known. No base quality information exists; no much larger clone differs at one position. TCRbeta CDR3 regions were amplified from genomic DNA by means of the immunoSEQ Assay, a bias-controlled multiplex PCR. Per the authors' processing: The number of nucleated cells in each sample was estimated from the amplification of reference gene primers within the assay. Sequence reads were collapsed and filtered to measure the absolute abundance of every unique TCRbeta CDR3 rearrangement. For each sample, productive Simpson clonality was calculated as the square root of Simpson's diversity index across productive rearrangements. TCRdb took this table from immuneACCESS and kept in-frame rearrangements with V and J called. Such tables lack part of the clones; where checked against another copy, unresolved V genes explain under half of the gap, and the rest is unexplained. V and J calls and clone size follow that table, whereas D and trimming were derived from the DNA. The sample table contains some 240,000 clones; only one count was recorded for approximately 85% of them. The ten largest clones add up to 2.4% of the sample.

One collaborating source in Seattle enrolled patients while the patients were actively infected and followed the patients over time throughout the course of disease. Collaborating institutions collected whole blood in K2EDTA tubes following their own protocols. For TCRbeta analysis, collaborators shipped samples in one of three forms: frozen whole blood, isolated PBMCs, or DNA extracted from either of those sample types. The sample comes from a study of blood T cell repertoires in COVID-19 (dated by TCRdb to about 2020). Regarding the research as a whole: Samples covering the acute and convalescent phases of COVID-19 were provided by collaborators in the United States, Italy and Spain. The prospective study material was composed of cDNA or gDNA derived from T cells, B-cell-depleted T cells, or PBMCs. The repertoires were made available in a free public database intended to serve as a resource for research on the immune response to SARS-CoV-2. The dataset comprised deeply sampled blood TCRbeta repertoires from subjects exposed to, actively infected with, or recovered from COVID-19. A de-identified subject ID, COVID-19 status, age in years and sex were almost always included in the sample metadata. Samples came from the ongoing ImmuneRACE study (first 160 participants) plus 1,254 subjects from 6 global collaborators. Where available, HLA class I and class II types were obtained from metadata supplied by the sample provider rather than from assay-based typing.

V is pruned by 5 bases and J by 3 bases, leaving 6 bases of the junction without a gene match. From cysteine to phenylalanine, the CDR3 is 14 amino acids long. Of the read, only the CDR3 DNA is kept; its 42 bases are in frame from base 1. Based on the germline V gene, the CDR1 and CDR2 sequences are SGHNT and YENEEA. Beyond this particular receptor, the publication reports: The amount of clinical and demographic metadata varied by source and participant and was provided uncurated.

Specimen: peripheral blood. The sequence links TRBV11-3 to TRBJ2-5; the junction holds 7 bases that match TRBD2. The clonotype was recovered from a woman aged 65 to 85 with COVID-19, enrolled during active disease. The CDR3 region: CASSPGLPKETQYF. The bases read TGTGCCAGCAGCCCGGGACTACCGAAAGAGACCCAGTACTTC.